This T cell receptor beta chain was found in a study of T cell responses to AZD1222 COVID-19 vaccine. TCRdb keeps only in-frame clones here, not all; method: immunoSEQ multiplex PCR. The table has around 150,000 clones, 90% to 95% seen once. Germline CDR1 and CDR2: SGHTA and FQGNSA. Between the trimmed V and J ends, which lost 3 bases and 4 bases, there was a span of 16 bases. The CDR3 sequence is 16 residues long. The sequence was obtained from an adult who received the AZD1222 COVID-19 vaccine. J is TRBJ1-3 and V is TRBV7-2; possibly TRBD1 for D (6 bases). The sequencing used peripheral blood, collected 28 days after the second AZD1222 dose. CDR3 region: CASSFLTGGAGNTIYF. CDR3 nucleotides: TGTGCCAGCAGCTTCCTGACAGGAGGAGCGGGAAACACCATATATTTT.